This is a list of T cell receptor beta chains from one sample in a study of blood T cells in healthy people across ages. TCRdb passed the 5' RACE reads through MiXCR, listing each CDR3 protein once. The sample gives hundreds of thousands of distinct CDR3 sequences, 25% to 35% of which show up once; roughly a sixth is in the top ten. The source material was blood. The origin of the receptors is a woman of 80 years or more in good health. Each CDR3 is given with its conserved first and last residue. The order of the fields is V gene, clone size, D gene, J gene, CDR3 DNA, CDR3 protein. D genes are given only for firm matches. Clone sizes are given selectively: once, few, many, or a class where the clone is expanded.

>TRBV20-1|-|-|TRBJ1-5
TGCAGTGCCCCCGGGGGGGTAAGGTTGAATCAGCCCCAGCATTTT
CSAPGGVRLNQPQHF
>TRBV24-1|-|TRBD1|TRBJ2-1
TGTGCCACCAGTGATTTTGGGACAGGGGGAGACTCCTACAATGGGCAGTTCTTC
CATSDFGTGGDSYNGQFF
>TRBV20-1|many|TRBD2|TRBJ2-5
TGCAGTGCTAGGGGACTAGCGGGGGTCCAAGAGACCCAGTACTTC
CSARGLAGVQETQYF
>TRBV3-1|few|-|TRBJ1-5
TGTGCCAGCAGCCACCAGGGCGGCAATCAGCCCCAGCATTTT
CASSHQGGNQPQHF
>TRBV11-1|few|TRBD1|TRBJ2-1
TGTGCCAGCAGCTTAGTTTCAGGGGGCGCTTTCTATGAGCAGTTCTTC
CASSLVSGGAFYEQFF
>TRBV24-1|many|TRBD2|TRBJ2-3
TGTGCCACCAGCCAACCTTCTAGCGGAATCAACACAGATACGCAGTATTTT
CATSQPSSGINTDTQYF
>TRBV4-2|many|TRBD2|TRBJ2-5
TGTGCCAGCAGCGCACGACTAGCGGGGGGCCCTCCCGAGACCCAGTACTTC
CASSARLAGGPPETQYF
>TRBV7-9|-|-|TRBJ1-1
TGTGCCAGCAGCTTGGGTCTGGCTGAAGCTTTCTTT
CASSLGLAEAFF
>TRBV12-2|few|-|TRBJ2-1
TGTGCAAGTCGCTTAGCGCAAAGGGGCGGGAATGAGCAGTTCTTC
CASRLAQRGGNEQFF
>TRBV12-3/TRBV12-4|-|TRBD2|TRBJ2-1
TGTGCCAGCAGTTTACGACTAGCGGGAGACGATGAGCAGTTCTTC
CASSLRLAGDDEQFF
>TRBV19|-|-|TRBJ2-7
TGTGCCAGTAGTTGGGGGACTGGCTACGAGCAGTACTTC
CASSWGTGYEQYF
>TRBV20-1|-|-|TRBJ1-5
TGCAGTGCTAGAGACAGGCGGGGCGATCAGCCCCAGCATTTT
CSARDRRGDQPQHF
>TRBV12-3/TRBV12-4|-|-|TRBJ1-6
TGTGCCAGCAGTTTCTCGCAAACGTATAATTCACCCCTCCACTTT
CASSFSQTYNSPLHF
>TRBV6-6|many|-|TRBJ2-5
TGTGCCAGCAGCCAAGGCTACAGTTTGAGGGGCCAAGAGACCCAGTACTTC
CASSQGYSLRGQETQYF
>TRBV24-1|many|TRBD2|TRBJ2-1
TGTGCCACCGGAGGCGGGGGGACCTGGTACAATGAGCAGTTCTTC
CATGGGGTWYNEQFF
>TRBV7-9|-|TRBD2|TRBJ2-7
TGTGCCAGCAGCGATTCGGGAGGAGACGGGCAGTACTTC
CASSDSGGDGQYF
>TRBV6-2/TRBV6-3|few|TRBD1|TRBJ2-2
TGTGCCACCAACCAGGGGGCGAACACCGGGGAGCTGTTTTTT
CATNQGANTGELFF
>TRBV6-1|-|TRBD2|TRBJ2-3
TGTGCCAGCAGTGAACTAGATACACTAGCGGGAGGGCGGACAGATACGCAGTATTTT
CASSELDTLAGGRTDTQYF
>TRBV20-1|many|TRBD1|TRBJ1-2
TGCAGTGCGACCGGACAGGGGGACTATGGCTACACCTTC
CSATGQGDYGYTF
>TRBV6-1|many|-|TRBJ1-2
TGTGCCAGCAGTGAGGTGAACAGGGCTGGCTACACCTTC
CASSEVNRAGYTF
>TRBV20-1|-|TRBD1|TRBJ2-1
TGCAGTGCTACTCCGGACAGGGGCAATGAGCAGTTCTTC
CSATPDRGNEQFF
>TRBV5-6|-|-|TRBJ2-7
TGTGCCAGCAGCTGGGGACCTCCCTACGAGCAGTACTTC
CASSWGPPYEQYF
>TRBV20-1|-|TRBD2|TRBJ2-3
TGCAGTGCTAGAGATTCTACGAGCGGGGGCCGGGGAGATACGCAGTATTTT
CSARDSTSGGRGDTQYF
>TRBV6-5|many|-|TRBJ1-2
TGTGCCAGCAGCCTAGACGCTAACTATGGCTACACCTTC
CASSLDANYGYTF
>TRBV29-1|-|TRBD1|TRBJ1-2
TGCAGCGTTGAGGGACAGGGGACTAACTATGGCTACACCTTC
CSVEGQGTNYGYTF
>TRBV18|-|-|TRBJ2-7
TGCGCCAGCTCACCTTCGGCCTTTTCCTACGAGCAGTACTTC
CASSPSAFSYEQYF
>TRBV3-1|many|-|TRBJ2-5
TGTGCCAGCAGCGCACCGGGCCAACAAGAGACCCAGTACTTC
CASSAPGQQETQYF
>TRBV29-1|many|-|TRBJ2-3
TGCAGTCACGGAGGCACAGATACGCAGTATTTT
CSHGGTDTQYF
>TRBV7-2|many|-|TRBJ2-5
TGTGCCAGCAGCGGGCTGGCTCTAAGGGTACAAGAGACCCAGTACTTC
CASSGLALRVQETQYF
>TRBV29-1|-|-|TRBJ1-2
TGCAGCGTTGAACACCGCTATGGCTACACCTTC
CSVEHRYGYTF
>TRBV12-3/TRBV12-4|-|-|TRBJ2-4
TGTGCCAGCAGCGACTATCACATTCAGTACTTC
CASSDYHIQYF
>TRBV28|-|TRBD1|TRBJ1-1
TGTGCCAGCAGTACGGACAGGGTAAACACTGAAGCTTTCTTT
CASSTDRVNTEAFF
>TRBV7-2|many|TRBD1|TRBJ1-4
TGTGCCAGCAGCTCTAGGACAGGGGGAAAACTGTTTTTT
CASSSRTGGKLFF
>TRBV4-3|few|-|TRBJ1-4
TGCGCCAGCAGCCAAGATTACGGGTCGAACGAAAAACTGTTTTTT
CASSQDYGSNEKLFF